This TCR beta chain was found in a study of CD8+ T cells in alopecia areata. T lymphocytes (CD4+ and CD8+) were sorted from PBMCs. Sequencing used cDNA as its template, made by extracting RNA and reverse transcribing it. TCRdb's table, derived via immunoSEQ multiplex PCR, lists solely in-frame clones and lacks some. The sample lists approximately 150,000 clones, roughly 60% seen once, with 4.8% in the top ten. The receptor comes from a human donor in good health. Material for sequencing was CD4+ T cells sorted from blood.

CDR3 nucleotides: TGTGCCAGCAGCTCCGTGGCAGGGAGTGAAGAGACCCAGTACTTC. Its protein product is CASSSVAGSEETQYF. The chain joins TRBV13 to TRBJ2-5; D is perhaps TRBD1 or TRBD2 (5 bases each). With 4 bases removed from V and 3 bases from J, the gap between germline ends came to 15 bases. Looked up from germline, CDR1 is PRHDT and CDR2 is FYEKMQ (reference sequence). CDR3 length: 15 residues.